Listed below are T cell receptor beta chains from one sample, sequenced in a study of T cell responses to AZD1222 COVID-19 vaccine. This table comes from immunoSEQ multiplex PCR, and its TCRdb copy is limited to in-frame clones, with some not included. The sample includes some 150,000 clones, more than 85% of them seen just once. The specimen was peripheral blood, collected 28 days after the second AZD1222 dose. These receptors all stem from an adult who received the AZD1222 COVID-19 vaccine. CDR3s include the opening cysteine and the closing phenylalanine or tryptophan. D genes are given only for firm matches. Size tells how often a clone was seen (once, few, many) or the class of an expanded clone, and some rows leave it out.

CDR3: CASSLWGGNDSPLHF
DNA: TGTGCCAGCAGCTTATGGGGAGGGAATGATTCACCCCTCCACTTT
size: -
length: 15
J: TRBJ1-6
V: TRBV7-2
D: -

CDR3: CASSHGGWNTEAFF
DNA: TGTGCCAGCAGCCACGGGGGGTGGAACACTGAAGCTTTCTTT
size: -
length: 14
J: TRBJ1-1
V: TRBV14
D: -

CDR3: CAWRGGQGFYEQYF
DNA: TGTGCCTGGAGAGGGGGACAGGGATTCTACGAGCAGTACTTC
size: once
length: 14
J: TRBJ2-7
V: TRBV30
D: TRBD1

CDR3: CASSPGRNTEAFF
DNA: TGTGCCAGCAGCCCCGGGAGGAACACTGAAGCTTTCTTT
size: -
length: 13
J: TRBJ1-1
V: TRBV27
D: -

CDR3: CASSIVGSGELFF
DNA: TGTGCCAGTAGTATAGTCGGGAGTGGGGAGCTGTTTTTT
size: -
length: 13
J: TRBJ2-2
V: TRBV19
D: -

CDR3: CASSYTGQGGTFF
DNA: TGTGCCAGCAGTTACACCGGACAGGGTGGTACTTTCTTT
size: -
length: 13
J: TRBJ1-1
V: TRBV6-2/TRBV6-3
D: TRBD1

CDR3: CATGQGAYEQYF
DNA: TGTGCCACCGGACAAGGCGCTTACGAGCAGTACTTC
size: -
length: 12
J: TRBJ2-7
V: TRBV7-9
D: -

CDR3: CASTQQGPYGYTF
DNA: TGTGCCAGCACCCAACAGGGTCCCTATGGCTACACCTTC
size: once
length: 13
J: TRBJ1-2
V: TRBV9
D: -

CDR3: CATSERTGRNQPQHF
DNA: TGTGCCACCAGTGAGAGGACAGGTCGCAATCAGCCCCAGCATTTT
size: few
length: 15
J: TRBJ1-5
V: TRBV24-1
D: TRBD1

CDR3: CASSIRGANSPLHF
DNA: TGTGCCAGTAGTATAAGGGGAGCTAATTCACCCCTCCACTTT
size: -
length: 14
J: TRBJ1-6
V: TRBV19
D: -

CDR3: CASSLNTGSREKLFF
DNA: TGTGCCAGCAGCTTAAACACAGGGTCAAGGGAAAAACTGTTTTTT
size: -
length: 15
J: TRBJ1-4
V: TRBV7-9
D: -

CDR3: CASSLGQLNYGYTF
DNA: TGTGCCAGCAGCTTGGGACAGCTTAACTATGGCTACACCTTC
size: -
length: 14
J: TRBJ1-2
V: TRBV5-6
D: -

CDR3: CAISPGQGMNTEAFF
DNA: TGTGCCATCAGCCCCGGACAGGGGATGAACACTGAAGCTTTCTTT
size: -
length: 15
J: TRBJ1-1
V: TRBV10-3
D: TRBD1

CDR3: CASSPGTGYGETQYF
DNA: TGTGCCAGTAGTCCCGGGACAGGGTATGGTGAGACCCAGTACTTC
size: -
length: 15
J: TRBJ2-5
V: TRBV19
D: TRBD1

CDR3: CASSQVWGDQPQHF
DNA: TGTGCCAGCAGCCAAGTGTGGGGTGACCAGCCCCAGCATTTT
size: -
length: 14
J: TRBJ1-5
V: TRBV3-1/TRBV3-2
D: -

CDR3: CASSPRADSPLHF
DNA: TGTGCCAGCAGCCCCAGGGCGGATTCACCCCTCCACTTT
size: -
length: 13
J: TRBJ1-6
V: TRBV6-5
D: -

CDR3: CATPIVGNRDPGANVLTF
DNA: TGTGCCACCCCGATCGTGGGCAACAGGGATCCTGGGGCCAACGTCCTGACTTTC
size: -
length: 18
J: TRBJ2-6
V: TRBV7-5
D: -

CDR3: CASSQGGGYTF
DNA: TGTGCCAGCTCCCAGGGTGGCGGCTACACCTTC
size: -
length: 11
J: TRBJ1-2
V: TRBV19
D: -

CDR3: CASSLGLGGNTEAFF
DNA: TGCGCCAGCAGCTTGGGTCTGGGAGGGAACACTGAAGCTTTCTTT
size: -
length: 15
J: TRBJ1-1
V: TRBV5-1
D: -

CDR3: CASRKGNEKLFF
DNA: TGTGCCAGCAGGAAGGGGAATGAAAAACTGTTTTTT
size: once
length: 12
J: TRBJ1-4
V: TRBV7-9
D: -

CDR3: CASSYGGEQFF
DNA: TGTGCCAGCAGCTACGGGGGGGAGCAGTTCTTC
size: -
length: 11
J: TRBJ2-1
V: TRBV11-2
D: TRBD2

CDR3: CASRAGRLYSNQPQHF
DNA: TGTGCCAGCAGAGCTGGACGGCTTTATAGCAATCAGCCCCAGCATTTT
size: -
length: 16
J: TRBJ1-5
V: TRBV7-8
D: -

CDR3: CASSDLAGTDNEKLFF
DNA: TGTGCCAGCAGTGACTTAGCCGGGACAGATAATGAAAAACTGTTTTTT
size: few
length: 16
J: TRBJ1-4
V: TRBV6-1
D: TRBD1

CDR3: CASSQESSTSYNEQFF
DNA: TGTGCCAGCAGCCAAGAATCCAGTACCTCCTACAATGAGCAGTTCTTC
size: -
length: 16
J: TRBJ2-1
V: TRBV14
D: -

CDR3: CASRSRPKDSGNTIYF
DNA: TGTGCCAGCAGATCAAGACCGAAAGACTCTGGAAACACCATATATTTT
size: -
length: 16
J: TRBJ1-3
V: TRBV13
D: -

CDR3: CASSKAGVTLYGYTF
DNA: TGTGCCAGCTCAAAAGCCGGTGTTACACTCTATGGCTACACCTTC
size: -
length: 15
J: TRBJ1-2
V: TRBV27
D: -

CDR3: CASSYGPRASYEQYF
DNA: TGTGCCAGCAGTTACGGACCTCGAGCATCCTACGAGCAGTACTTC
size: -
length: 15
J: TRBJ2-7
V: TRBV6-5
D: -

CDR3: CASSLVGEDTQYF
DNA: TGCGCCAGCAGCTTGGTAGGGGAAGATACGCAGTATTTT
size: -
length: 13
J: TRBJ2-3
V: TRBV5-1
D: -

CDR3: CASSPGDSYEQYF
DNA: TGCGCCAGCAGCCCGGGGGACAGTTACGAGCAGTACTTC
size: -
length: 13
J: TRBJ2-7
V: TRBV5-1
D: -

CDR3: CASGTPGYYGYTF
DNA: TGTGCCAGCGGTACCCCGGGGTACTATGGCTACACCTTC
size: -
length: 13
J: TRBJ1-2
V: TRBV28
D: -

CDR3: CASSELIFVARGRAYGYTF
DNA: TGTGCCAGCAGTGAACTTATTTTCGTCGCCAGGGGGAGAGCCTATGGCTACACCTTC
size: -
length: 19
J: TRBJ1-2
V: TRBV6-1
D: TRBD1

CDR3: CASSLVLQEKLFF
DNA: TGTGCCAGCAGCTTAGTCCTCCAGGAAAAACTGTTTTTT
size: -
length: 13
J: TRBJ1-4
V: TRBV7-2
D: -

CDR3: CASSVDRFVNTIYF
DNA: TGTGCCAGCAGCGTGGACAGGTTTGTAAACACCATATATTTT
size: -
length: 14
J: TRBJ1-3
V: TRBV11-2
D: TRBD1

CDR3: CATSKGQSSYNSPLHF
DNA: TGTGCCACCAGCAAGGGACAGAGCTCCTATAATTCACCCCTCCACTTT
size: -
length: 16
J: TRBJ1-6
V: TRBV15
D: TRBD1

CDR3: CATGGAYGNTIYF
DNA: TGTGCCACCGGGGGGGCGTACGGAAACACCATATATTTT
size: -
length: 13
J: TRBJ1-3
V: TRBV7-2
D: -

CDR3: CASVEQGMSGANVLTF
DNA: TGTGCCAGCGTAGAACAGGGCATGAGTGGGGCCAACGTCCTGACTTTC
size: -
length: 16
J: TRBJ2-6
V: TRBV2
D: -

CDR3: CASSLTFQGRGFENSPLHF
DNA: TGTGCCAGCAGCTTAACTTTTCAGGGAAGGGGTTTTGAAAATTCACCCCTCCACTTT
size: -
length: 19
J: TRBJ1-6
V: TRBV7-8
D: -

CDR3: CASSQDSGLRLREQFF
DNA: TGTGCCAGCAGCCAGGACAGTGGGCTCCGTTTGCGTGAGCAGTTCTTC
size: -
length: 16
J: TRBJ2-1
V: TRBV7-9
D: -

CDR3: CSVFGDNEQFF
DNA: TGCAGCGTTTTTGGGGACAATGAGCAGTTCTTC
size: once
length: 11
J: TRBJ2-1
V: TRBV29-1
D: -

CDR3: CASSYTGFSGNTIYF
DNA: TGTGCCAGCAGTTACACAGGGTTCTCTGGAAACACCATATATTTT
size: -
length: 15
J: TRBJ1-3
V: TRBV6-5
D: -

CDR3: CASAFSKDTEAFF
DNA: TGTGCCAGCGCCTTTTCGAAAGACACTGAAGCTTTCTTT
size: -
length: 13
J: TRBJ1-1
V: TRBV19
D: -

CDR3: CASSSQRSNQPQHF
DNA: TGTGCCAGCAGTAGTCAGCGTAGCAATCAGCCCCAGCATTTT
size: -
length: 14
J: TRBJ1-5
V: TRBV2
D: -

CDR3: CAWRGVGQIDEKLFF
DNA: TGTGCCTGGAGGGGCGTGGGACAGATTGATGAAAAACTGTTTTTT
size: -
length: 15
J: TRBJ1-4
V: TRBV30
D: TRBD1

CDR3: CASSADHRGLGYGYTF
DNA: TGTGCCAGCAGCGCGGACCACAGGGGGCTCGGCTATGGCTACACCTTC
size: -
length: 16
J: TRBJ1-2
V: TRBV5-4
D: TRBD1

CDR3: CASSIYREQYF
DNA: TGTGCCAGCAGCATTTACAGGGAGCAGTACTTC
size: -
length: 11
J: TRBJ2-7
V: TRBV5-6
D: -

CDR3: CASSESPGVDQPQHF
DNA: TGTGCCAGCAGTGAGTCGCCAGGGGTCGATCAGCCCCAGCATTTT
size: -
length: 15
J: TRBJ1-5
V: TRBV6-4
D: -

CDR3: CASSPPGNNEQFF
DNA: TGTGCCAGCAGCCCCCCGGGGAACAATGAGCAGTTCTTC
size: -
length: 13
J: TRBJ2-1
V: TRBV7-2
D: -

CDR3: CASGGGNQPQHF
DNA: TGTGCCAGTGGTGGCGGCAATCAGCCCCAGCATTTT
size: -
length: 12
J: TRBJ1-5
V: TRBV19
D: -

CDR3: CASSYGSNQFF
DNA: TGTGCCAGCAGTTACGGGAGTAATCAGTTCTTC
size: -
length: 11
J: TRBJ2-1
V: TRBV12-3/TRBV12-4
D: -

CDR3: CASSPSGKDSPLHF
DNA: TGTGCCAGCTCACCTAGCGGGAAGGATTCACCCCTCCACTTT
size: -
length: 14
J: TRBJ1-6
V: TRBV18
D: -

CDR3: CASSVDRGRNTEAFF
DNA: TGCGCCAGCAGCGTGGATCGTGGTAGAAACACTGAAGCTTTCTTT
size: once
length: 15
J: TRBJ1-1
V: TRBV5-1
D: -

CDR3: CASSGTRGTSLSDTQYF
DNA: TGTGCCAGCAGCGGGACGAGGGGGACTAGCCTTTCAGATACGCAGTATTTT
size: -
length: 17
J: TRBJ2-3
V: TRBV5-5
D: TRBD2

CDR3: CASSVQTESGELFF
DNA: TGTGCCAGCAGCGTACAGACAGAGTCCGGGGAGCTGTTTTTT
size: -
length: 14
J: TRBJ2-2
V: TRBV9
D: -

CDR3: CASSGPRTSLRETQYF
DNA: TGTGCCAGTAGTGGACCACGGACTAGTCTGCGAGAGACCCAGTACTTC
size: -
length: 16
J: TRBJ2-5
V: TRBV19
D: TRBD2

CDR3: CASRGLGGYEQYF
DNA: TGTGCCAGCAGAGGATTGGGTGGCTACGAGCAGTACTTC
size: -
length: 13
J: TRBJ2-7
V: TRBV5-6
D: -

CDR3: CSVGQASGANVLTF
DNA: TGCAGCGTTGGGCAGGCCTCTGGGGCCAACGTCCTGACTTTC
size: -
length: 14
J: TRBJ2-6
V: TRBV29-1
D: -

CDR3: CASSQDPSSYEQYF
DNA: TGTGCCAGTAGTCAAGATCCTAGTTCCTACGAGCAGTACTTC
size: -
length: 14
J: TRBJ2-7
V: TRBV19
D: -